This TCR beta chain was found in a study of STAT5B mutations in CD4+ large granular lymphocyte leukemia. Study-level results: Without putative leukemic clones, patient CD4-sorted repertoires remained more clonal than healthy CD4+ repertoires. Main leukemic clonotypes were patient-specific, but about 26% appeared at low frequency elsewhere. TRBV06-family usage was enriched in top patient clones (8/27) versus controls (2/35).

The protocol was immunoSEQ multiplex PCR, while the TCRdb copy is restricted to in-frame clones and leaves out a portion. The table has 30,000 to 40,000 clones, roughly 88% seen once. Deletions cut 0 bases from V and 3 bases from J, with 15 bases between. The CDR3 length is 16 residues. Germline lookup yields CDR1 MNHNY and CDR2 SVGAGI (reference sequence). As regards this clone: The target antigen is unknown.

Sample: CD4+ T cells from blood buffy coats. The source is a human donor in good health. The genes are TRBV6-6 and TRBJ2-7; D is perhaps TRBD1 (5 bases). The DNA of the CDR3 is TGTGCCAGCAGTTACTCGGCTATCAGGGCCAACTACGAGCAGTACTTC. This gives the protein CASSYSAIRANYEQYF.